This TCR beta chain was sequenced in a study of T cells in women clearing cervical HPV infection (dated by TCRdb to the late 2010s). Context from the whole study: The cases were about 23 women with histologically confirmed HPV16-related CIN3 or worse, and 2 of those women had invasive cancers. The controls were about two dozen women whose single incident HPV16 infection cleared within 12 months with no development of precancer or cancer. Case blood was taken at the visit when the lesion was first identified, whereas control blood was taken when infection was no longer detected. Among cases, blood sampling occurred a median of roughly 150 days after lesion detection, with an interquartile range of roughly 85 to 200 days. Because only a few women had HLA typing data, the possibility that HLA type acted as a confounder could not be ruled out. Nested within Costa Rica's Guanacaste HPV Natural History Study, an exploratory proof-of-principle case-control study compared TCR repertoires across cervical HPV16 outcomes. Cases were matched to controls by age within five years and by the year the sample was collected. Cases had a median age of about 35 years and controls had a median age of about 37, with no significant differences in baseline characteristics. The parent cohort enrolled 9,500 to 12,000 women aged 18 or older in Guanacaste, Costa Rica, in 1993 to 1994 and followed the women for about 7 years. As quality controls, five blinded duplicates were added to each group, bringing the total to approximately 60 samples made up of around 50 participants and 10 replicates. The paper's findings and limits, for the study overall: Cases had lower TRBV6-7 relative abundance than controls (about 0.1% versus 0.15%; Bonferroni P = 0.0008). The cross-sectional design could not show whether associations preceded infection or resulted from it; effector/memory subsets and HPV-specific T cells were not isolated. Because T-cell numbers per sample were unknown, differences in richness could reflect varying T-cell content rather than repertoire biology. Random forest classifiers combining richness and V gene abundances distinguished cases from controls with an estimated AUC of approximately 0.83. CIN3+ cases had significantly higher TCR repertoire richness than controls across sequencing depths, but evenness did not differ between the groups.

Every participant had a single incident cervical HPV16 infection, and women with prevalent HPV16 infections were excluded. Cervical HPV DNA was detected by MY09/MY11 PCR, and genotyping was performed by dot-blot hybridization. Roughly 15 mL of heparinized blood was centrifuged, after which the buffy coat was aliquoted, frozen at -30 degrees C, and then stored at -80 degrees C. Genomic DNA was extracted from buffy coat specimens using QIAGEN kits. The CDR3 holds 17 amino acids from the cysteine to the phenylalanine. The CDR3 was read in part: 42 bases, with the frame set at base 1. From the germline V gene, CDR1 is LGHNA and CDR2 is YNFKEQ. Using the immunoSEQ assay, multiplex PCR amplified TCR beta CDR3 regions from an average of about 1,200 ng of genomic DNA per sample. To correct primer bias, the assay used a complete synthetic TCR repertoire to set an amplification baseline. The amplicons were sequenced on the Illumina platform. The original methods were these. Sequence errors were corrected by clustering with frequency ratios and a modified nearest-neighbor algorithm, and the sequences were then analyzed in the immunoSEQ Analyzer using IMGT gene definitions. At each rarefaction depth, TCR richness and evenness were averaged across 20 rarefaction repeats, and any sample with fewer sequences than the depth was left out. V, D and J gene relative abundances were compared between groups with Wilcoxon rank sum tests, applying FDR correction. Blinded duplicates gave an intraclass correlation of 95.6% for TCR richness and an average of around 76% across around 66 gene segments. TCRdb limited this immuneACCESS table to in-frame rearrangements with V and J called. A share of clones is missing; checked studies link under half to unresolved V genes, and the rest is unexplained. Clone size and V and J calls were adopted from that table, with D and trimming inferred from the DNA. This specimen's table enumerates 18,000 or so clones. The top ten clonotypes cover 14% of the sample.

Details on this clone: Its antigen is not yet known. Germline and junction disagree at one end, which may indicate a read error. Read data end 3 residues before the CDR3 end; the end is taken from the germline J gene.

This receptor chain uses TRBV4-2 and TRBJ1-4; TRBD1 aligns with 8 central bases. The receptor was derived from a woman aged 18 to 75 with a cervical HPV16 infection that either progressed to CIN3+ or cleared (not recorded which). Source material: blood buffy coat. The covered CDR3 bases are TGCGCCAGCAGCCAAGATCGTTTGACAGGGGACGGTGTAAAA. Translated, it reads CASSQDRLTGDGVK. The complete CDR3 protein is CASSQDRLTGDGVKLFF.